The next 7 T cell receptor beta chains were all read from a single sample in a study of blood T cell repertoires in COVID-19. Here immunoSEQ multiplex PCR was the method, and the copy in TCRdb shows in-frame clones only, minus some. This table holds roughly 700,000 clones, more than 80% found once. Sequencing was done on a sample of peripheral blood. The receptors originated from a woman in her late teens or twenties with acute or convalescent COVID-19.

The CDR3, as DNA: TGTGCCAGCAGCCCCTGGACAGACCGGGGCTACACCTTC. The encoded protein is CASSPWTDRGYTF. The gene calls are TRBV11-2 and TRBJ1-2; a weak D match, TRBD1 (6 bases). CDR1 and CDR2 (germline): SGHAT, FQNNGV. The CDR3 covers 13 residues. Trimming removed 5 bases from V and 8 bases from J, with 15 bases in between.

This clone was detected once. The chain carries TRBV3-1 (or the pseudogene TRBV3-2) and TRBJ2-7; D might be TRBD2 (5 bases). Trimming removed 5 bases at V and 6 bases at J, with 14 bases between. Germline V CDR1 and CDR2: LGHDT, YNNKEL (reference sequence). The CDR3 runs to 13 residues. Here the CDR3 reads CASSLTRVSEQYF. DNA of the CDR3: TGTGCCAGCAGCTTGACGAGGGTCTCCGAGCAGTACTTC.

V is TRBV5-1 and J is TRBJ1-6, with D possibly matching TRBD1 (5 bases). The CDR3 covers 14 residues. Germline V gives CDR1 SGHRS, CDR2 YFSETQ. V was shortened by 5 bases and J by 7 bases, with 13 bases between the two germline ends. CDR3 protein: CASRGLSWNSPLHF. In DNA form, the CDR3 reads TGCGCCAGCAGGGGACTTTCCTGGAATTCACCCCTCCACTTT.

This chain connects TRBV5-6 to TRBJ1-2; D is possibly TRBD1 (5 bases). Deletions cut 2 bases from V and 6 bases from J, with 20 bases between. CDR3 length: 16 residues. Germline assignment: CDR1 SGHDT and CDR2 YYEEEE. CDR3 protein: CASSFGPYRQIHGYTF. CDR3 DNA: TGTGCCAGCAGCTTTGGTCCCTATCGACAGATCCATGGCTACACCTTC.

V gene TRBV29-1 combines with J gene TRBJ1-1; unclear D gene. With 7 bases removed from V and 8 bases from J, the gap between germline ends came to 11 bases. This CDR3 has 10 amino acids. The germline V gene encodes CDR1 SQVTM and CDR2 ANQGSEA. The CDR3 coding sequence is TGCAGCGGACGACAATCAGAAGCTTTCTTT. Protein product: CSGRQSEAFF.

CDR3 in amino acids: CASKRDRGQGEQFF. The CDR3 DNA is TGTGCCAGCAAACGGGACAGGGGGCAGGGTGAGCAGTTCTTC. The chain couples TRBV27 to TRBJ2-1; 12 bases match TRBD1. The germline V gene encodes CDR1 MNHEY and CDR2 SMNVEV (reference sequence). J gave up 9 bases and V 7 bases, and 7 bases lay outside the gene matches. The CDR3 loop spans 14 amino acids.

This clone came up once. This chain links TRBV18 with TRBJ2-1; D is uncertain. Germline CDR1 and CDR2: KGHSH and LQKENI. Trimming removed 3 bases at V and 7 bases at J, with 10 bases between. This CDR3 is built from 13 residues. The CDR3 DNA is TGTGCCAGCTCACCGTCTAGTGGGAATGAGCAGTTCTTC. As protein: CASSPSSGNEQFF.